This record covers a single T cell receptor beta chain. This clone was detected a few times. Its cognate antigen has yet to be identified. Base-call qualities are not available, and no considerably larger clone is one nucleotide away. Read against the paper, the sample's time point label means: individuals recovered from natural SARS-CoV-2 infection. The data originate from a study of Ad26.COV2.S vaccination and SARS-CoV-2 variants (dated by TCRdb to 2020 to 2022). At the level of the whole study: Sequencing of the TCRbeta repertoire served to evaluate the specificity and breadth of SARS-CoV-2-reactive T cell receptors following Ad26.COV2.S vaccination. A total of approximately 30 samples were included in the TCR-sequenced set, comprising around 20 Ad26.COV2.S vaccine recipients, 5 placebo recipients and 8 SARS-CoV-2 convalescent individuals.

The immunoSEQ Assay was used to sequence TCRbeta CDR3 regions. After extraction, genomic DNA underwent amplification by bias-controlled multiplex PCR, followed by high-throughput sequencing. Per the original workflow: To quantify the absolute abundance of every unique TCRbeta CDR3 region, sequences were collapsed and filtered. T cell fraction was estimated by normalizing TCRbeta template counts to usable DNA, with usable DNA measured through amplification of reference genes found in all nucleated cells. Repertoire TCRs were annotated as SARS-CoV-2-specific when V gene, CDR3 amino acid sequence and J gene were exactly matched to a known reactive TCR set. The reference SARS-CoV-2 TCR set was obtained from MIRA and was filtered for enrichment in COVID-19-positive ImmuneCODE repertoires, whereby public or cross-reactive TCRs were removed. Drawing on the MIRA antigens, annotated TCRs were analysed further at the level of specific ORF or position within ORF. Breadth was defined as the number of annotated unique rearrangements divided by the total number of unique productive rearrangements, and depth was defined as the summed frequency of the annotated unique rearrangements. TCR breadth was compared between groups using two-sided Wilcoxon rank-sum tests. TCRdb took this table from immuneACCESS and kept in-frame rearrangements with V and J called. Such tables lack part of the clones; where checked against another copy, unresolved V genes explain under half of the gap, and the rest is unexplained. The V and J calls and the clone size are those of that table, but D and trimming were determined from the DNA. A total of approximately 340,000 clones appear in this sample, under 95% of them only once. The biggest ten clones account for roughly 3.9% of the sample.

General findings and caveats noted by the study authors: Comparable non-spike TCR breadth was observed between vaccine and placebo recipients, consistent with only spike being contained in the vaccine. The authors noted that total T cell responses may have been underestimated by the TCR breadth and depth analyses. After vaccination, spike-specific CD8+ and CD4+ T cell responses were reported to show substantial breadth. Spike-specific TCR breadth was higher in Ad26.COV2.S recipients than in placebo recipients (P = 0.0014).

The germline V gene (reference sequence) specifies PRHDT as CDR1 and FYEKMQ as CDR2. The CDR3, from cysteine to phenylalanine, totals 15 residues. The retained sequence is limited to the CDR3, 45 bases, with the frame set at the first base. The V end loses 3 bases and the J end loses 2 bases, and a stretch of 11 bases separates them. Sequenced material: peripheral blood, taken after recovery from COVID-19. The chain joins TRBV13 to TRBJ1-5; no D segment can be confidently identified. The TCR was taken from a human donor who had recovered from COVID-19. Here the CDR3 is given as CASSFGPAGNQPQHF. The nucleotides are TGTGCCAGCAGCTTTGGCCCGGCGGGCAATCAGCCCCAGCATTTT.